Sequencing of this T cell receptor beta chain was carried out in a study of T-cell reconstitution after alpha-beta-depleted transplantation in children (dated by TCRdb to the mid-2010s). Regarding the research as a whole: Using TCR repertoire profiling, the study followed T-cell immune reconstitution in a quantitative way in children after TCRalphabeta/CD19-depleted allogeneic hematopoietic cell transplantation. The full study reports these points: Over subsequent months, a decline in hyperexpanded clone frequencies was noted, and after one year, T-cell counts and TCRbeta diversity were mostly ascribed to newly produced T cells. The apparently early alphabetaT-cell count recovery about two months after transplant was reportedly dependent on only several hundred rapidly expanded clones derived from non-depleted graft cells. In some patients, high TCRbeta diversity at day 60 was attributed to recipient T cells and intrathymic progenitors that had survived conditioning.

The CDR3 holds 13 amino acids from the cysteine to the phenylalanine. The kept DNA is CDR3 alone, 39 bases in frame from the first base. The junction carries 13 bases between V and J, which are trimmed by 8 bases and 2 bases respectively. CDR1 and CDR2 (SQVTM, ANQGSEA) derive from the germline V gene. This clonotype was observed at least ten times. Its cognate antigen has yet to be identified. No much larger clone is present one base from it, and per-base qualities are unavailable. Read against the paper, the sample's treatment or condition label means: allogeneic hematopoietic cell transplantation with graft depleted of TCRalphabeta T cells and CD19 B cells. The transplant recipients were children given TCRalphabeta/CD19-depleted allogeneic hematopoietic cell grafts. Preparation of the library involved PCR. The reads were generated on an Illumina HiSeq 2500. To normalize quantification of the TCRbeta repertoire, the TCR libraries were built with molecular barcoding that relied on unique molecular identifiers. TCRdb applied fastp at Q25 and MiXCR to the public reads, then kept only in-frame beta chains. Each CDR3 protein appears once, grouped with its most common genes and DNA. For this sample there are about 600,000 distinct CDR3 sequences; 20% to 25% appear just once. 14% of the sample comes from the top ten.

The rearrangement combines TRBV29-1 with TRBJ2-1; a tentative D call is TRBD1 (5 bases match). The sample here was PBMCs, mostly from graft donor cells, taken 360 days after TCRalphabeta/CD19-depleted stem cell transplant. The sequence came from a boy in the first two years of life who had a stem cell transplant for acute myeloid leukemia, so the T cells may come from the graft donor. The DNA sequence is TGCAGCCTACGGACACCTACCTACAATGAGCAGTTCTTC. This translates into CSLRTPTYNEQFF.